This T cell receptor beta chain is from a study of blood T cell repertoires in COVID-19. Across the study: From the United States, Italy and Spain came samples of acute and convalescent COVID-19.

Original processing methods: Reference gene primer amplification gave estimated nucleated cell counts. This table comes from immunoSEQ multiplex PCR, and its TCRdb copy is limited to in-frame clones, with some not included. D and trimming were read from the DNA, whereas the V and J calls and clone size are those reported in that table. The sample yields about 55,000 clones, about four fifths seen once. The V gene's germline CDR1 is SGHTA and CDR2 FQGNSA. Trimming took off 3 bases at V and 1 base at J, with 13 bases between the two ends. CDR3 length equals 16 residues. Sequencing was performed on peripheral blood. The sequence was collected from a woman aged 55 to 70 with acute or convalescent COVID-19. The genes are TRBV7-2 and TRBJ2-4; a possible D gene is TRBD2 (6 bases). The CDR3 DNA reads as TGTGCCAGCAGCTTGGGCGGGGCTTCGGCCAAAAACATTCAGTACTTC. Translation: CASSLGGASAKNIQYF.